These 14 T cell receptor beta chains came from one sample sequenced in a study of cytomegalovirus exposure and HLA in healthy donors. Both 60 Vbeta primers and 13 Jbeta primers went into the PCR. The method was immunoSEQ multiplex PCR; TCRdb's version includes in-frame clones alone and lacks a portion of them. The sample carries about 190,000 clones, approximately 88% recorded once. Sequenced input: PBMCs. Every receptor here comes from a woman aged 50 to 60 in good health and CMV-seropositive.

The V call is TRBV27, the J call TRBJ1-6; perhaps TRBD1 as D (6 bases). This CDR3 is built from 16 residues. The V end lost 6 bases, the J end lost 4 bases, and 16 bases lay between the germline ends. Germline-derived CDR1 and CDR2 are MNHEY and SMNVEV (reference sequence). CDR3 sequence reads: CASRAHGQPYNSPLHF. In nucleotides, the CDR3 is TGTGCCAGCAGAGCTCACGGACAGCCATATAATTCACCCCTCCACTTT.

This chain uses TRBV6-1 with TRBJ1-4; TRBD1 is a possible D gene (6 bases). This CDR3 spans 14 amino acids. The V and J ends lost 5 bases and 11 bases respectively, with 18 bases between them. Germline V gene lookup returns CDR1 MNHNS and CDR2 SASEGT. The CDR3 reads CASSFRQVPGKLFF. CDR3 nucleotide sequence: TGTGCCAGCAGTTTCCGACAGGTTCCTGGGAAACTGTTTTTT.

This sequence joins TRBV2 and TRBJ2-5; a possible D gene is TRBD1 (6 bases). V lost 3 bases and J lost 2, with 16 bases in between. Per the germline V gene, CDR1 is SNHLY and CDR2 is FYNNEI. The CDR3 extends over 16 amino acids. CDR3 sequence reads: CASSEGRLGAQETQYF. Written as DNA, the CDR3 is TGTGCCAGCAGTGAGGGCAGACTGGGGGCACAAGAGACCCAGTACTTC. Full variable domain (remainder filled in from reference TRBV2 and TRBJ2-5): EPEVTQTPSHQVTQMGQEVILRCVPISNHLYFYWYRQILGQKVEFLVSFYNNEISEKSEIFDDQFSVERPDGSNFTLKIRSTKLEDSAMYFCASSEGRLGAQETQYFGPGTRLLVL.

This chain joins TRBV9 and TRBJ2-3; 7 nucleotides line up with TRBD2. CDR1 and CDR2 from the germline V gene are SGDLS and YYNGEE. The CDR3 contains 15 residues. With V trimmed by 0 bases and J by 1 base, 2 bases remained unmatched. This CDR3 reads CASSVGAGGTDTQYF. The DNA of the CDR3 is TGTGCCAGCAGCGTAGGGGCGGGGGGCACAGATACGCAGTATTTT.

The V and J genes are TRBV4-1 and TRBJ1-1; 7 bases line up with TRBD1. Trimming took 3 bases from V and 5 from J; bases not matched to a gene: 3. The germline CDR1 and CDR2 sequences are MGHRA and YSYEKL. The CDR3 is 13 amino acids. The CDR3 coding sequence is TGCGCCAGCAGCCAGACACAGGGGACTGAAGCTTTCTTT. Translated, it gives CASSQTQGTEAFF.

V usage is TRBV19 and J usage is TRBJ2-3, with D tentatively TRBD2 (5 bases). Trimming cost V 0 bases and J 1 base, with 5 bases left between them. Germline loops: CDR1 LNHDA, CDR2 SQIVND (reference sequence). The CDR3 is 14 residues long. The CDR3 here is CASSIDSGTDTQYF. CDR3 nucleotides: TGTGCCAGTAGTATAGATAGCGGCACAGATACGCAGTATTTT. The full variable domain, rest sourced from reference TRBV19 and TRBJ2-3, is DGGITQSPKYLFRKEGQNVTLSCEQNLNHDAMYWYRQDPGQGLRLIYYSQIVNDFQKGDIAEGYSVSREKKESFPLTVTSAQKNPTAFYLCASSIDSGTDTQYFGPGTRLTVL.

This chain joins TRBV7-2 and TRBJ2-7, with TRBD2 as a possible D gene (6 bases). Trimming shortened V by 6 bases and J by 9 bases, and 18 bases separated the two germline ends. This CDR3 has 13 residues. CDR1 and CDR2 from the germline V gene are SGHTA and FQGNSA. CDR3 region: CASSSRDSLRQYF. The CDR3 DNA reads TGTGCCAGCAGTTCTAGGGACTCCTTGCGGCAGTACTTC.

This chain connects TRBV4-3 to TRBJ1-2; the D gene is possibly TRBD1 (5 bases). The CDR3 consists of 14 residues. Trimming took off 1 base at V and 6 bases at J, with 12 bases between the two ends. Germline V lookup: CDR1 LGHNA, CDR2 YSLEER. The CDR3 protein is CASSQASGLDGYTF. The CDR3 DNA is TGCGCCAGCAGCCAAGCTTCAGGGTTGGATGGCTACACCTTC.

The genes are TRBV5-1 and TRBJ1-1; weak D call: TRBD1 (6 bases). Germline V gives CDR1 SGHRS, CDR2 YFSETQ. Trimming removed 2 bases from V and 5 bases from J, with 10 bases in between. The length of the CDR3 is 13 residues. The CDR3 coding sequence is TGCGCCAGCAGCTTTCAGGGGTTAACTGAAGCTTTCTTT. It translates to CASSFQGLTEAFF.

The chain couples TRBV7-6 to TRBJ2-2; 10 positions agree with TRBD2. The V gene's germline CDR1 is SGHVS and CDR2 FNYEAQ. The CDR3 extends over 18 amino acids. V was clipped by 2 bases and J by 1 base; unmatched bases: 7. The CDR3 nucleotides read TGTGCCAGCAGCTTAATCGCTAGCGGGGGCTGGAACACCGGGGAGCTGTTTTTT. It encodes CASSLIASGGWNTGELFF.

The chain recombines TRBV11-3 with TRBJ2-4; no firm D call. This CDR3 is built from 13 residues. Germline V gene data show CDR1 as SGHNT and CDR2 as YENEEA. V lost 1 base, J lost 5 bases, and 6 bases lay in between. This CDR3 reads CASSLGRENIQYF. The DNA of the CDR3 is TGTGCCAGCAGCTTAGGTAGAGAAAACATTCAGTACTTC.

The rearrangement links TRBV7-2 to TRBJ2-1; 7 bases align to TRBD1. Germline CDR1 is SGHTA and CDR2 is FQGNSA. Trimming at V came to 5 bases and at J to 4 bases, leaving 5 bases not matched to a gene. There are 14 residues in the CDR3. CDR3 sequence reads: CASSQGQAYNEQFF. The CDR3 DNA sequence: TGTGCCAGCAGCCAAGGACAGGCGTACAATGAGCAGTTCTTC.

The V gene is TRBV25-1, the J gene TRBJ2-1; possible D gene TRBD2, 5 bases. The CDR3 length is 15 residues. V shed 5 bases and J shed 9 bases, with 20 bases lying between them. CDR1 and CDR2 from the germline V gene are MGHDK and SYGVNS. Here the CDR3 DNA reads TGTGCCAGCAGTAGGAGAGAAGTCGGGGTGAGTGAGCAGTTCTTC. This sequence encodes CASSRREVGVSEQFF.

V is TRBV5-1 and J is TRBJ2-7, with 8 nucleotides matching TRBD1. Germline loops: CDR1 SGHRS, CDR2 YFSETQ. The V and J ends lost 4 bases and 7 bases, in that order; junction bases with no gene match: 7. CDR3 length: 13 amino acids. The CDR3 sequence is CASSAGQAEEQYF. The DNA for the CDR3 is TGCGCCAGCAGCGCGGGACAGGCAGAGGAGCAGTACTTC. The entire variable domain, with the rest obtained from reference TRBV5-1 and TRBJ2-7, is as follows: KAGVTQTPRYLIKTRGQQVTLSCSPISGHRSVSWYQQTPGQGLQFLFEYFSETQRNKGNFPGRFSGRQFSNSRSEMNVSTLELGDSALYLCASSAGQAEEQYFGPGTRLTVT.